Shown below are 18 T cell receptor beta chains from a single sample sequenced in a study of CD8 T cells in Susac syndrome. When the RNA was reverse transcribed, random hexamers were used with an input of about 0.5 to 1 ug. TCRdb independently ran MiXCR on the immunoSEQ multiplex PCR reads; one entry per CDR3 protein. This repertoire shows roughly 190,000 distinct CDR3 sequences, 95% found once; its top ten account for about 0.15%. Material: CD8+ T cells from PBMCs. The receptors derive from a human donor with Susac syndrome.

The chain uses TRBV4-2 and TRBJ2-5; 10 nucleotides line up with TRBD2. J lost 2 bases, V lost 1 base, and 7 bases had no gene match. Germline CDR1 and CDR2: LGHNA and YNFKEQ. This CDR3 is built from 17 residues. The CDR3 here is CASSQGSGGTIQETQYF. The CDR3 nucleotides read TGTGCCAGCAGCCAAGGTAGCGGGGGGACAATTCAAGAGACCCAGTACTTC.

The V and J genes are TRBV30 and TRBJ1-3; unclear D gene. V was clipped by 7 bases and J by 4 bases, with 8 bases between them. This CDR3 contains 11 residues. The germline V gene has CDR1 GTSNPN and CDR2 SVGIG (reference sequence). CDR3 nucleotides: TGTGCCTATCTCCCGGGAAACACCATATATTTT. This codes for CAYLPGNTIYF.

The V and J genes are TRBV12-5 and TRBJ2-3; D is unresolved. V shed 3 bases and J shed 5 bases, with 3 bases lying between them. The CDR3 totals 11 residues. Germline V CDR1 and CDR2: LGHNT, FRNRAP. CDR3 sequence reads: CASGFGDTQYF. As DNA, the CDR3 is TGTGCTAGTGGTTTTGGAGATACGCAGTATTTT.

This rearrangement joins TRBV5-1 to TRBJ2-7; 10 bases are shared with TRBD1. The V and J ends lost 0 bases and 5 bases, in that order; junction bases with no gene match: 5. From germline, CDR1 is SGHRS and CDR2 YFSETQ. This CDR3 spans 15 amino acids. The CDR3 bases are TGCGCCAGCAGCTTGGGACAGGGGGCGTATGACGAGCAGTACTTC. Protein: CASSLGQGAYDEQYF.

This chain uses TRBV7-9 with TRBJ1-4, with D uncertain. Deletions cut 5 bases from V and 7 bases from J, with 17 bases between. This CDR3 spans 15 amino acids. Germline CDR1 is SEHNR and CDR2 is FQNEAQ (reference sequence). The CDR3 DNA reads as TGTGCCAGCAGCCCCCCGGTCCGAGAACGTGAAAAACTGTTTTTT. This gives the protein CASSPPVREREKLFF.

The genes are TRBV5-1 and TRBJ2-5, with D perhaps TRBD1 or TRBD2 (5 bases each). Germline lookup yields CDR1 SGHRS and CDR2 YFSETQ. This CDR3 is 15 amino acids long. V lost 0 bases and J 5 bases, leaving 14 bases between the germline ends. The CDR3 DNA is TGCGCCAGCAGCTTGGCCCAGACGGGACCTGAGACCCAGTACTTC. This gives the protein CASSLAQTGPETQYF.

The CDR3 loop is CASSRGTAYEQYF. CDR3 nucleotide sequence: TGTGCCAGCAGCCGCGGGACAGCCTACGAGCAGTACTTC. The chain carries TRBV3-1 and TRBJ2-7, with D tentatively TRBD1 (7 bases). The CDR3 spans 13 residues. The germline V gene encodes CDR1 LGHDT and CDR2 YNNKEL (reference sequence). V was cut by 4 bases and J by 2 bases, with 9 bases left in between.

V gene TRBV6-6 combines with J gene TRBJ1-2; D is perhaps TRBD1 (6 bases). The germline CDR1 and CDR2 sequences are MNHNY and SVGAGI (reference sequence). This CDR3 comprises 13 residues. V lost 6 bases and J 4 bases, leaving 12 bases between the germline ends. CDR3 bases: TGTGCCAGCAGCACAGGGTCTGGCTATGGCTACACCTTC. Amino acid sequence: CASSTGSGYGYTF.

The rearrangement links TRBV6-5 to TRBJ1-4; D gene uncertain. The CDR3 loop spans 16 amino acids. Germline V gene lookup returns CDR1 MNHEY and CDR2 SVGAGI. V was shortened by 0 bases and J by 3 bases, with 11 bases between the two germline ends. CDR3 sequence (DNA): TGTGCCAGCAGTTACTCGGTCTGGGGTGCTAATGAAAAACTGTTTTTT. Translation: CASSYSVWGANEKLFF.

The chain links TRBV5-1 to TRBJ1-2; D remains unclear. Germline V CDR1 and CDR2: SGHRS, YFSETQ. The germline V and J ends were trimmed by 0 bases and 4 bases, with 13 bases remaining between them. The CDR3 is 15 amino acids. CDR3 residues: CASSLAGETTYGYTF. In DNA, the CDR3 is TGCGCCAGCAGCTTGGCCGGAGAGACAACCTATGGCTACACCTTC.

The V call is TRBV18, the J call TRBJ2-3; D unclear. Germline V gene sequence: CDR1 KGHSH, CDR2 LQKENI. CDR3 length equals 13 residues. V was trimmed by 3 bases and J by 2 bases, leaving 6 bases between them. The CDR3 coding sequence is TGTGCCAGCTCACCCTCCCTCACAGATACGCAGTATTTT. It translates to CASSPSLTDTQYF.

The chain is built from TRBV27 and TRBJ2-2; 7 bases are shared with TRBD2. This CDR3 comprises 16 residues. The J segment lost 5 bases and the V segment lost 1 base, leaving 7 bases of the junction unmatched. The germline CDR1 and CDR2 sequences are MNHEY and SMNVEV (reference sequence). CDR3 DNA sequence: TGTGCCAGCAGTTTATTTCTGGCGGGGGTAACCGGGGAGCTGTTTTTT. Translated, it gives CASSLFLAGVTGELFF.

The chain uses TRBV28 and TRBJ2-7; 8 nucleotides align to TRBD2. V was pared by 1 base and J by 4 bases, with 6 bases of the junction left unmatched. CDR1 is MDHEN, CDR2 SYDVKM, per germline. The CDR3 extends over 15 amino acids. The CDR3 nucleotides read TGTGCCAGCAGTTTATACGGGAGGGCCGGATACGAGCAGTACTTC. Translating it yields CASSLYGRAGYEQYF.

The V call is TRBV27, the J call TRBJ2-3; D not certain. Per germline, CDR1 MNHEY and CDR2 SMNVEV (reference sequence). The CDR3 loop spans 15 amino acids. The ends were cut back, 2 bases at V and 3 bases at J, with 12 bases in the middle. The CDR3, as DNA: TGTGCCAGCAGTTTAGGTCCGGGTGGGACAGATACGCAGTATTTT. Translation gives CASSLGPGGTDTQYF.

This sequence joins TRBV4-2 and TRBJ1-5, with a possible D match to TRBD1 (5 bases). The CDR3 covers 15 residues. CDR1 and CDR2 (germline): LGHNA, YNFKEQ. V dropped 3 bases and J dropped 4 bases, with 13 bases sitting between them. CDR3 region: CASSHHEGWNQPQHF. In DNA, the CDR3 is TGTGCCAGCAGCCATCACGAGGGGTGGAATCAGCCCCAGCATTTT.

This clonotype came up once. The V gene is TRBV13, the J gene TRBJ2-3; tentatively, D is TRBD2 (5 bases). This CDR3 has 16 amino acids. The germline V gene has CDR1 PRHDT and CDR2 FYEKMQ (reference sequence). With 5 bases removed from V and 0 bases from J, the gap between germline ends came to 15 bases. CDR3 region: CASSPWGEASTDTQYF. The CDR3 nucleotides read TGTGCCAGCAGCCCTTGGGGAGAAGCTAGCACAGATACGCAGTATTTT.

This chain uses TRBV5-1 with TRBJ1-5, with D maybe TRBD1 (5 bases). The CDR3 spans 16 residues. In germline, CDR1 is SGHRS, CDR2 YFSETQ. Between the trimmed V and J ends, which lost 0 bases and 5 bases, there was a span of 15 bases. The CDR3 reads CASSLGPMGVHQPQHF. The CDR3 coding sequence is TGCGCCAGCAGCTTGGGTCCTATGGGGGTTCATCAGCCCCAGCATTTT.

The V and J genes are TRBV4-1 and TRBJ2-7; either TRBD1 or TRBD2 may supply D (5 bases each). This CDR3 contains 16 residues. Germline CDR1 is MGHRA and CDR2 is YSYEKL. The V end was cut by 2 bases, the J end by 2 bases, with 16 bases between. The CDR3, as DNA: TGCGCCAGCAGCCAATCCCGACACGGGGACCCCTACGAGCAGTACTTC. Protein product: CASSQSRHGDPYEQYF.